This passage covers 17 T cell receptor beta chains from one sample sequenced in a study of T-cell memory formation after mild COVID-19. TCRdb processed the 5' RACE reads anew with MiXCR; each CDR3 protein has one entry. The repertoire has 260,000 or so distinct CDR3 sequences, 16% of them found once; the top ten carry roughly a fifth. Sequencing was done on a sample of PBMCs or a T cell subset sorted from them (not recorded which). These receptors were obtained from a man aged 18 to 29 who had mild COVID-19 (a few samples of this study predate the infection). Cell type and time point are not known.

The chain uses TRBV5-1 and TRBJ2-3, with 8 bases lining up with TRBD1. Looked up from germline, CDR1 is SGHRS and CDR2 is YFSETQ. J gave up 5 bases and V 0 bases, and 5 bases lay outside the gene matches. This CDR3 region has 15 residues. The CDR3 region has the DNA TGCGCCAGCAGCTTGGGACAGGGGTCGAGAGATACGCAGTATTTT. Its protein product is CASSLGQGSRDTQYF.

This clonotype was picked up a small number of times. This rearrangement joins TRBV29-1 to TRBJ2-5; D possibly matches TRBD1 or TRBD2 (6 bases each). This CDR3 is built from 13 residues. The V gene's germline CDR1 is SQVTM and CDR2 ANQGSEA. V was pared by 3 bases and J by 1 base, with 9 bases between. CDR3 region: CSVERGAQETQYF. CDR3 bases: TGCAGCGTTGAGAGGGGGGCCCAAGAGACCCAGTACTTC.

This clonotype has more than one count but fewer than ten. As DNA, the CDR3 is TGTGCCAGCGGGAAGACCCAGTACTTC. As protein: CASGKTQYF. The V gene is TRBV7-2, the J gene TRBJ2-5; D unresolved. The CDR3 totals 9 residues. Trimming cost V 8 bases and J 6 bases, with 4 bases left between them. Germline-derived CDR1 and CDR2 are SGHTA and FQGNSA. Based on the CDR3 plus reference TRBV7-2 and TRBJ2-5, the full variable domain is GAGVSQSPSNKVTEKGKDVELRCDPISGHTALYWYRQSLGQGLEFLIYFQGNSAPDKSGLPSDRFSAERTGGSVSTLTIQRTQQEDSAVYLCASGKTQYFGPGTRLLVL.

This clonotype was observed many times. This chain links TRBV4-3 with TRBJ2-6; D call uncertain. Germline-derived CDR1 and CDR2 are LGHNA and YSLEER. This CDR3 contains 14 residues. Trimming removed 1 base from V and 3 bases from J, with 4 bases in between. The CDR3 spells CASSQGDGANVLTF. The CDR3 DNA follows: TGCGCCAGCAGCCAAGGGGATGGGGCCAACGTCCTGACTTTC.

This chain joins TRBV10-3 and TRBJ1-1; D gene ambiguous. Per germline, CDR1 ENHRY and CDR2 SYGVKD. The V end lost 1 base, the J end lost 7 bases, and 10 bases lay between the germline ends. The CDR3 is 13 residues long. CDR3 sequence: CAISEWELGEAFF. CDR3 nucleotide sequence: TGTGCCATCAGTGAGTGGGAATTGGGTGAAGCTTTCTTT.

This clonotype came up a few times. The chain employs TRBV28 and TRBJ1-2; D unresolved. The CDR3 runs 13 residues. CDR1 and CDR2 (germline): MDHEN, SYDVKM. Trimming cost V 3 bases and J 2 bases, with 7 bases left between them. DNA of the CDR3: TGTGCCAGCAGTTTGACGGTGAACTATGGCTACACCTTC. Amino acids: CASSLTVNYGYTF.

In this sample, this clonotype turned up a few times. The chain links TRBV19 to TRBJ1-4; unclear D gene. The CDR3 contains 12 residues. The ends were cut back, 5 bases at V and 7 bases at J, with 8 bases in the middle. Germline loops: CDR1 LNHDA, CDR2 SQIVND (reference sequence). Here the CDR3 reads CASSESVEKLFF. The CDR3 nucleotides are TGTGCCAGTAGTGAGTCGGTTGAAAAACTGTTTTTT.

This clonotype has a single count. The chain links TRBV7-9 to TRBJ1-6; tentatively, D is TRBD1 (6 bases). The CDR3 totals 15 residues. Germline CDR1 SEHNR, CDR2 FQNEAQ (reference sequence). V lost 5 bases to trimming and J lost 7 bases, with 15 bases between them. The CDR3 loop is CASSPRRGANSPLHF. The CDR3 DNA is TGTGCCAGCAGCCCTCGCCGGGGGGCGAATTCACCCCTCCACTTT.

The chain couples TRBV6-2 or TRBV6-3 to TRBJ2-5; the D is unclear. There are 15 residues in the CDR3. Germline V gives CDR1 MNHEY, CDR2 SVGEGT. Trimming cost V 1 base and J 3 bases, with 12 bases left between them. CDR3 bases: TGTGCCAGCAGTTACTACCAGGTCCGGGAAGAGACCCAGTACTTC. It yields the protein CASSYYQVREETQYF.

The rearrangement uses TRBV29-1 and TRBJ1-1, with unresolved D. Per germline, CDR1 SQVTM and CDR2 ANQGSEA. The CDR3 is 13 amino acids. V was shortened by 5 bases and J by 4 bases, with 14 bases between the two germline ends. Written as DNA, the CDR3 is TGCAGCGTTCGCGACCACATTCCCACTGAAGCTTTCTTT. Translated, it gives CSVRDHIPTEAFF. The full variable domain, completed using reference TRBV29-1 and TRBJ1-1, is SAVISQKPSRDICQRGTSLTIQCQVDSQVTMMFWYRQQPGQSLTLIATANQGSEATYESGFVIDKFPISRPNLTFSTLTVSNMSPEDSSIYLCSVRDHIPTEAFFGQGTRLTVV.

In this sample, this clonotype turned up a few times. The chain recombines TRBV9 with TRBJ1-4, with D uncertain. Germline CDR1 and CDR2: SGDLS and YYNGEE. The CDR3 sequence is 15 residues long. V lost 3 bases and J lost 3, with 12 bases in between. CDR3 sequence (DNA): TGTGCCAGCAGCGCGTCAGGAGTCTCTAATGAAAAACTGTTTTTT. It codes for CASSASGVSNEKLFF. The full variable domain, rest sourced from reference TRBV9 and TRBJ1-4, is DSGVTQTPKHLITATGQRVTLRCSPRSGDLSVYWYQQSLDQGLQFLIQYYNGEERAKGNILERFSAQQFPDLHSELNLSSLELGDSALYFCASSASGVSNEKLFFGSGTQLSVL.

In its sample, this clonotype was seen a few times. The CDR3 DNA reads as TGTGCCAGCAGCCGATACCACAGTCCTCCCAACAATGAGCAGTTCTTC. The encoded protein is CASSRYHSPPNNEQFF. The chain couples TRBV7-2 to TRBJ2-1; D not resolved. Per germline, CDR1 SGHTA and CDR2 FQGNSA. There are 16 residues in the CDR3. V dropped 5 bases and J dropped 5 bases, with 19 bases sitting between them.

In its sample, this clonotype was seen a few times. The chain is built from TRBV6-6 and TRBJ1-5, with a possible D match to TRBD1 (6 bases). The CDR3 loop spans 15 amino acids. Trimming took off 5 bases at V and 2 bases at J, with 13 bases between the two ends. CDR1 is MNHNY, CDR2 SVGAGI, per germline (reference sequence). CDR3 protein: CASSRQARGNQPQHF. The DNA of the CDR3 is TGTGCCAGCAGTCGACAGGCGCGGGGCAATCAGCCCCAGCATTTT.

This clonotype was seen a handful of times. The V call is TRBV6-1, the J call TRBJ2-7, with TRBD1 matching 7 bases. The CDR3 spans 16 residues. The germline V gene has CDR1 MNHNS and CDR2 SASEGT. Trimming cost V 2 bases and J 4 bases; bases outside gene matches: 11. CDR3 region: CASSEYPGGTRYEQYF. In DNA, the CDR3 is TGTGCCAGCAGTGAATATCCAGGGGGTACTAGGTACGAGCAGTACTTC.

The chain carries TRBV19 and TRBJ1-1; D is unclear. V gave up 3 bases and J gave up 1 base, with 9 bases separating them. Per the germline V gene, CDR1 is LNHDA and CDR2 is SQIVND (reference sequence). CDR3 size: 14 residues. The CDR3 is CASSILAANTEAFF. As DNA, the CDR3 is TGTGCCAGTAGTATCCTCGCAGCGAACACTGAAGCTTTCTTT.

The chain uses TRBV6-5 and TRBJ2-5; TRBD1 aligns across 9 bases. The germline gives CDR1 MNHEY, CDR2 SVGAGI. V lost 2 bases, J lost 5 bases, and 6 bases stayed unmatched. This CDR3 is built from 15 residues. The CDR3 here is CASSYTDRGDETQYF. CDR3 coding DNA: TGTGCCAGCAGTTACACGGACAGGGGAGACGAGACCCAGTACTTC.

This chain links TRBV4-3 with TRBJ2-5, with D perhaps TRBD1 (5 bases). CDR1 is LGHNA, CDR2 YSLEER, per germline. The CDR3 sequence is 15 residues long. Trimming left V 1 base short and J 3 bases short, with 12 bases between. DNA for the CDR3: TGCGCCAGCAGCCAAGGTTGGGGCGGAAAAGAGACCCAGTACTTC. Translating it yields CASSQGWGGKETQYF.